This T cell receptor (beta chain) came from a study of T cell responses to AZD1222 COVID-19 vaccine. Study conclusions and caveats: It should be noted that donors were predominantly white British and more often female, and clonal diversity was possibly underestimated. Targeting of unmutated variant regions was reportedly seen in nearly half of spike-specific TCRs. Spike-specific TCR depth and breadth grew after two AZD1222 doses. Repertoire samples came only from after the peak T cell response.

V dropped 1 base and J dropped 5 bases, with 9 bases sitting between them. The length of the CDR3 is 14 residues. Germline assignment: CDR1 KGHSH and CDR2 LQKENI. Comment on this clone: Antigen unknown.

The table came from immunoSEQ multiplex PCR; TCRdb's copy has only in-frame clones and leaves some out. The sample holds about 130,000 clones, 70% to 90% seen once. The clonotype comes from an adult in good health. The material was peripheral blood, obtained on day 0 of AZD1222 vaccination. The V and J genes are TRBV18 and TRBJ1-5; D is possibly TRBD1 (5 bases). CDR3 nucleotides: TGTGCCAGCTCACCACTGACAGCTGATCAGCCCCAGCATTTT. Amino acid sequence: CASSPLTADQPQHF.